This entry features one T cell receptor (beta chain) sequence. In its sample, this clonotype was seen a few times. Its antigen remains undetermined. No base qualities exist here, and no much larger clone lies one base off it. These data originate in a study of response to subunit inactivated influenza vaccine (dated 2018 in TCRdb). For context, the study as a whole: The study used deep quantitative T cell receptor repertoire profiling to track responses to a trivalent subunit inactivated influenza vaccine. The paper's findings and limits, for the study overall: According to the authors, only a limited number of new T cells may be recruited by each seasonal influenza vaccination.

The germline V gene specifies SGHTA as CDR1 and FQGNSA as CDR2. CDR3 length: 15 amino acids, cysteine to phenylalanine. The DNA shown is the 45-base CDR3, in frame from base 1. V was cut back by 1 base and J by 3 bases, leaving a gap of 10 bases between them. Library preparation employed RT-PCR. Sequencer: Illumina HiSeq 2500. The public sequencing data were trimmed at Q25 with fastp and processed into clonotypes with MiXCR by TCRdb, which kept only in-frame beta chains. Every entry covers one CDR3 protein and lists the most common genes and DNA from its rows. Recorded for this sample are some 550,000 distinct CDR3 sequences; under 25% of them occurred a single time. The leading ten clones occupy about 2.8% of the sample. These data were also filed under a second study, of T cells expressing NK-cell markers. Taken from the second paper: TCR beta cDNA libraries were prepared using 5'RACE template switching, which introduced a universal primer site and unique molecular identifiers. TCR beta-chain repertoires were profiled in sorted CD3+CD56+NKG2C+, CD3+CD56+NKG2C- and CD3+CD56-NKG2C+ T-cell subsets from several donors. Of the eight sequenced donors, seven were found to be HCMV-seropositive and one was found to be HCMV-seronegative. In several experiments an anti-gammadeltaTCR antibody was added to restrict sorting to alphabetaTCR-expressing T cells. In over 5 donors, the dominant CD3+CD56+NKG2C+ clonotypes were among the top 10 CD8+ clonotypes and accounted for roughly 1.0-7.5% of CD8+ T cells. Those dominant clonotypes were again the most abundant among CD3+CD56-NKG2C+ cells in a handful of donors, at about 25-65%. Whether the expanded NKG2C-expressing T cell clones were specific for HCMV antigens was left unclear. The study sequenced eight donors, all healthy volunteers chosen at random: three men and five women. HCMV-specific IgG was detected in serum with a commercial ELISA kit to determine HCMV serostatus. Peripheral blood mononuclear cells were isolated from blood by Ficoll density gradient centrifugation. Magnetic immunoseparation with Miltenyi isolation kits was used to isolate CD4+ and CD8+ T cells from PBMC. Synthesis of cDNA was primed from the TCR beta constant segment and was followed by two consecutive PCR amplification steps. Sequencing of the libraries produced 2 x 150 bp reads on Illumina HiSeq 2000/2500, MiSeq or NextSeq. Reads were demultiplexed and grouped by UMI with MIGEC, and clonotypes were assembled and quantified with MiTCR. To exclude erroneous sequences, only TCR cDNA sequences supported by at least two reads were retained. The tcR package was used for downstream repertoire analysis, and clonotypes were matched across fractions by CDR3 nucleotide sequence plus V segment. VDJmatch was used to annotate antigen specificity against VDJdb, with one amino acid substitution in CDR3 permitted.

The rearrangement joined TRBV7-2 to TRBJ1-5; TRBD1 is a weak D gene call, 6 bases matching. The clonotype was recovered from a man in his fifties or sixties who received an inactivated influenza vaccine. Donor details come from another sample of the same person, matched by shared clones. Specimen: CD4+ T cells sorted from PBMCs, collected 11 to 12 days after vaccination. The nucleotides read TGTGCCAGCAGCTTAGGGCAGGGGAACAATCAGCCCCAGCATTTT. Translated, this gives CASSLGQGNNQPQHF.